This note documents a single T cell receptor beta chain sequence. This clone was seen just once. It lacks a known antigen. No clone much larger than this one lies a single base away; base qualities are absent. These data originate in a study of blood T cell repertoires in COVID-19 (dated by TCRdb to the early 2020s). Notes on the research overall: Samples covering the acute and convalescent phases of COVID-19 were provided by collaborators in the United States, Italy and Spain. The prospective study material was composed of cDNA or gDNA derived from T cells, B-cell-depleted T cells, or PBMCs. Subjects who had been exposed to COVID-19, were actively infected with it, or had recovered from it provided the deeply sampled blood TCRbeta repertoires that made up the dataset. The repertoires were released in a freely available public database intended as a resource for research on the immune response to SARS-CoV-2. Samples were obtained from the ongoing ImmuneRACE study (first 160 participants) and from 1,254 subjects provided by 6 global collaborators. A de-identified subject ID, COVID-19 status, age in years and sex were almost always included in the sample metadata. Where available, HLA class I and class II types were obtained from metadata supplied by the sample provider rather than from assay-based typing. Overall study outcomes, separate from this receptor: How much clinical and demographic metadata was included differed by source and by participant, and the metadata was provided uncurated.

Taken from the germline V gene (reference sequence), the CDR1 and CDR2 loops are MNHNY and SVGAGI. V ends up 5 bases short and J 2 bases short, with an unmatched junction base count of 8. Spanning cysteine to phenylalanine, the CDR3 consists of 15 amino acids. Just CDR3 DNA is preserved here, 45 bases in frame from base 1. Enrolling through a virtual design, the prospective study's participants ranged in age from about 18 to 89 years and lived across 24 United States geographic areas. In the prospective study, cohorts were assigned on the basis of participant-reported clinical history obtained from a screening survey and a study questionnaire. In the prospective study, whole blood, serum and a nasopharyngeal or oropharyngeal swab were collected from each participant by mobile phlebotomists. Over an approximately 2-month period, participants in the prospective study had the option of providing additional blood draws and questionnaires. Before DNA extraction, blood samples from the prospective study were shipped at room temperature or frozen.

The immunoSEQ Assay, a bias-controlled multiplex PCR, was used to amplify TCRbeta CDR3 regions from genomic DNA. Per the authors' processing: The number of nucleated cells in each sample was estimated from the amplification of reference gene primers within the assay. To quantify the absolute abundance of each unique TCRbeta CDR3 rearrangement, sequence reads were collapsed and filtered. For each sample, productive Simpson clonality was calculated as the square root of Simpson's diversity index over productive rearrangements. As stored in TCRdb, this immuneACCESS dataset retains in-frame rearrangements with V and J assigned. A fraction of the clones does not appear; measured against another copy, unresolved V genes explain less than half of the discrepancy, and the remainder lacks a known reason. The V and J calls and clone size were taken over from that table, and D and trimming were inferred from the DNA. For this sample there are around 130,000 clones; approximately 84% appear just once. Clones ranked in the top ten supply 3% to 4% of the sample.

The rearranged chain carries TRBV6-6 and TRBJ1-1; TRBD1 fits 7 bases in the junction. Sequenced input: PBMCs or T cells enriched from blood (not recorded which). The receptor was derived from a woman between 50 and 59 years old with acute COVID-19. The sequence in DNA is TGTGCCAGCAGTCCCCCAGGGGGAGGAAACACTGAAGCTTTCTTT. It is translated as CASSPPGGGNTEAFF.